This is a list of T cell receptor beta chains from one sample in a study of T-cell memory formation after mild COVID-19. One entry per CDR3 protein, called by TCRdb with MiXCR from the 5' RACE reads. Seen here are 400,000 to 550,000 distinct CDR3 sequences, around a quarter observed once, and the top ten hold around 12%. The sample taken for sequencing was PBMCs or a T cell subset sorted from them (not recorded which). The origin of the receptors is an adult woman who had mild COVID-19 (a few samples of this study predate the infection). Cell type and time point are not known. Each CDR3 is given with its conserved first and last residue. The D gene is left open where the match is weak. A row's size may be missing; if present it is once, few, many or a size class.

>-|-|TRBV20-1|TRBJ1-4
CSAPRNEKLFF
TGCAGTGCTCCTCGTAATGAAAAACTGTTTTTT
>-|few|TRBV7-9|TRBJ1-4
CASSSRVGQEKLFF
TGTGCCAGCAGCTCCCGGGTCGGGCAAGAAAAACTGTTTTTT
>-|few|TRBV27|TRBJ2-1
CASSLSSRNEQFF
TGTGCCAGCAGTTTATCCAGTAGGAATGAGCAGTTCTTC
>TRBD1|-|TRBV24-1|TRBJ2-5
CATSASTGGRETQYF
TGTGCCACCAGTGCGTCGACAGGGGGCCGAGAGACCCAGTACTTC
>TRBD1|few|TRBV3-1|TRBJ2-3
CASTITGQLTDTQYF
TGTGCCAGCACCATTACGGGACAGCTCACAGATACGCAGTATTTT
>TRBD2|-|TRBV6-5|TRBJ2-1
CASSRGRGTSGVSSYNEQFF
TGTGCCAGCAGTCGAGGGCGAGGGACTAGCGGGGTTAGCTCCTACAATGAGCAGTTCTTC
>TRBD1|-|TRBV20-1|TRBJ1-1
CSARKQGAHTEAFF
TGCAGTGCTAGGAAACAGGGGGCGCATACTGAAGCTTTCTTT
>-|-|TRBV7-2|TRBJ2-1
CASSFEVWEQFF
TGTGCCAGCAGCTTCGAGGTCTGGGAGCAGTTCTTC
>TRBD2|-|TRBV9|TRBJ2-1
CASSVGSGSWYEQFF
TGTGCCAGCAGCGTCGGTAGCGGGAGCTGGTATGAGCAGTTCTTC
>-|few|TRBV6-6|TRBJ2-7
CASSKAGDPYEQYF
TGTGCCAGCAGTAAGGCAGGGGACCCCTACGAGCAGTACTTC
>-|few|TRBV6-2/TRBV6-3|TRBJ1-2
CASSLAESNYGYTF
TGTGCCAGCAGTTTGGCAGAGAGTAACTATGGCTACACCTTC
>-|-|TRBV7-8|TRBJ1-2
CASSPPGTAFIGGYTF
TGTGCCAGCAGCCCCCCCGGGACTGCCTTCATCGGTGGCTACACCTTC
>-|-|TRBV20-1|TRBJ1-2
CSARDWSDGYTF
TGCAGTGCTAGAGATTGGAGCGATGGCTACACCTTC
>-|few|TRBV7-2|TRBJ2-7
CASSPVGGTSYEQYF
TGTGCCAGCAGCCCGGTTGGGGGTACCTCCTACGAGCAGTACTTC
>TRBD2|few|TRBV6-5|TRBJ2-3
CASSYFGRAADTQYF
TGTGCCAGCAGTTACTTCGGGAGGGCCGCAGATACGCAGTATTTT
>-|-|TRBV6-1|TRBJ1-4
CASRPTGTATNEKLFF
TGTGCCAGCAGGCCCACAGGGACGGCAACTAATGAAAAACTGTTTTTT
>-|few|TRBV20-1|TRBJ2-1
CSARDTGWAYNEQFF
TGCAGTGCTAGAGATACAGGGTGGGCCTACAATGAGCAGTTCTTC
>TRBD2|-|TRBV4-2|TRBJ2-1
CASSQSGLAGRDNEQFF
TGTGCCAGCAGCCAATCGGGACTAGCGGGGCGGGACAATGAGCAGTTCTTC
>TRBD2|few|TRBV19|TRBJ2-1
CASSILGLADNEQFF
TGTGCCAGTAGTATTTTAGGACTAGCGGACAATGAGCAGTTCTTC
>-|many|TRBV4-1|TRBJ2-1
CASSQFAGYNEQFF
TGCGCCAGCAGCCAATTCGCTGGGTACAATGAGCAGTTCTTC
>-|few|TRBV5-1|TRBJ2-2
CASSLKIGNTGELFF
TGCGCCAGCAGCTTGAAGATTGGGAACACCGGGGAGCTGTTTTTT
>TRBD1|few|TRBV11-1|TRBJ1-2
CASSTRQGANYGYTF
TGTGCCAGCAGCACCCGACAGGGAGCTAACTATGGCTACACCTTC
>TRBD2|-|TRBV19|TRBJ2-5
CASSGGRGQETQYF
TGTGCCAGTAGTGGCGGGAGGGGTCAAGAGACCCAGTACTTC
>-|few|TRBV6-6|TRBJ2-7
CASRPRGGTTYEQYF
TGTGCCAGCCGCCCCCGTGGGGGGACCACCTACGAGCAGTACTTC
>-|few|TRBV19|TRBJ1-1
CASRLMGANTEAFF
TGTGCCAGTAGGTTAATGGGGGCAAACACTGAAGCTTTCTTT
>-|-|TRBV7-8|TRBJ2-1
CASFSGPRNEQFF
TGCGCCTCCTTTAGCGGTCCGAGGAATGAGCAGTTCTTC
>TRBD2|few|TRBV5-6|TRBJ2-7
CASSPSPGLAGYEQYF
TGTGCCAGCAGCCCATCCCCCGGACTAGCGGGGTACGAGCAGTACTTC
>-|-|TRBV5-1|TRBJ2-3
CASSLDPTTDTQYF
TGCGCCAGCAGCTTGGATCCTACCACAGATACGCAGTATTTT